Below are 5 T cell receptor beta chains sequenced from a single sample in a study of blood T cell repertoires in COVID-19. Assay: immunoSEQ multiplex PCR; the TCRdb copy retains only in-frame clones and omits some. The data contain about 300,000 clones, roughly nine tenths of them singletons. The material sequenced was PBMCs or T cells enriched from blood (not recorded which). These receptors all come from a woman in her thirties or forties who had recovered from COVID-19.

The chain recombines TRBV20-1 with TRBJ1-1; D unclear. Per the germline V gene, CDR1 is DFQATT and CDR2 is SNEGSKA (reference sequence). The CDR3 runs to 14 residues. V lost 3 bases to trimming and J lost 5 bases, with 16 bases between them. The CDR3 loop reads CSASGMHRATEAFF. In nucleotides, the CDR3 is TGCAGTGCTAGTGGAATGCACCGCGCGACTGAAGCTTTCTTT.

V usage is TRBV10-3 and J usage is TRBJ1-2; 8 positions match TRBD1. Germline CDR1 ENHRY, CDR2 SYGVKD. This CDR3 is built from 16 residues. V was clipped by 2 bases and J by 4 bases; unmatched bases: 9. CDR3 sequence (DNA): TGTGCCATCAGTGAGCCCGGACAGGGCCAAGGCTATGGCTACACCTTC. It codes for CAISEPGQGQGYGYTF.

The V gene is TRBV5-1, the J gene TRBJ2-7; D perhaps matches TRBD1 (5 bases). There are 14 residues in the CDR3. V gave up 0 bases and J gave up 4 bases, with 11 bases separating them. Germline CDR1 reads SGHRS; CDR2 reads YFSETQ. This CDR3 reads CASSLAAGNYEQYF. In DNA form, the CDR3 reads TGCGCCAGCAGCTTGGCCGCAGGGAATTACGAGCAGTACTTC.

This clone appeared once. The rearrangement uses TRBV4-1 and TRBJ2-7; D may be TRBD1 (6 bases). Germline CDR1 is MGHRA and CDR2 is YSYEKL. The CDR3 consists of 13 residues. V shed 4 bases and J shed 2 bases, with 9 bases lying between them. CDR3 amino acids: CASSPGDTYEQYF. The CDR3 bases are TGCGCCAGCAGCCCCGGGGACACCTACGAGCAGTACTTC.

The V call is TRBV2, the J call TRBJ2-1, with 8 bases fitting TRBD2. Trimming took 4 bases from V and 9 from J; bases not matched to a gene: 11. The CDR3 has 15 amino acids. Germline V lookup: CDR1 SNHLY, CDR2 FYNNEI. The CDR3 DNA is TGTGCCAGCAGTGCCCCCGGGGGGGTTCGTGGTGAGCAGTTCTTC. Translation gives CASSAPGGVRGEQFF.